The 22 T cell receptor beta chains reported below all come from one sample, sequenced in a study of T cell changes during pregnancy in multiple sclerosis. The data were produced by immunoSEQ multiplex PCR, yet TCRdb's version contains in-frame clones alone and is incomplete. The sample records 44,000 or so clones, 90% being singletons. This specimen was peripheral blood, taken in the first trimester of pregnancy. These receptors all stem from a female donor in good health, enrolled as a control in a pregnancy study.

This clone has a single count. This sequence joins TRBV27 and TRBJ1-4; D gene unclear. Trimming stripped 5 bases from V and 11 bases from J, with 15 bases between. This CDR3 has 13 residues. Germline V CDR1 and CDR2: MNHEY, SMNVEV (reference sequence). CDR3 loop: CASSARLTYKLFF. CDR3 coding DNA: TGTGCCAGCAGTGCAAGGTTGACATATAAACTGTTTTTT.

This chain connects TRBV5-1 to TRBJ2-6; 7 nucleotides line up with TRBD1. Germline V gives CDR1 SGHRS, CDR2 YFSETQ. CDR3 length equals 15 residues. J gave up 0 bases and V 4 bases, and 1 base lay outside the gene matches. The CDR3 reads CASSGTVSGANVLTF. The CDR3 nucleotides are TGCGCCAGCAGCGGGACAGTCTCTGGGGCCAACGTCCTGACTTTC.

There are a few counts of this clone. This sequence joins TRBV2 and TRBJ2-7, with D maybe TRBD1 (6 bases). In germline, CDR1 is SNHLY, CDR2 FYNNEI. This CDR3 comprises 14 residues. The V gene lost 7 bases and the J gene lost 4 bases, with 17 bases spanning the gap. The DNA for the CDR3 is TGTGCCAGCAAGCAATTGGCGCAGGGGTACGAGCAGTACTTC. Encoded protein: CASKQLAQGYEQYF.

The chain links TRBV7-3 to TRBJ2-2; 7 bases are shared with TRBD2. Germline V CDR1 and CDR2: SGHTA, FQGTGA. Trimming removed 0 bases from V and 1 base from J; junction bases left unmatched: 2. This CDR3 has 16 residues. The CDR3 spells CASSLTLAVNTGELFF. Here the CDR3 DNA reads TGTGCCAGCAGCTTAACCCTAGCGGTGAACACCGGGGAGCTGTTTTTT.

The chain has TRBV11-2 and TRBJ2-1; the match to TRBD2 covers 8 bases. In germline, CDR1 is SGHAT, CDR2 FQNNGV. The CDR3 contains 15 residues. After removal of 4 bases from V and 3 bases from J, the junction contained 5 bases not matched to a gene. For the CDR3, the DNA is TGTGCCAGCAGCTATACTAGCGGAAACTACAATGAGCAGTTCTTC. It specifies CASSYTSGNYNEQFF.

This chain uses TRBV7-8 with TRBJ2-2; 8 nucleotides line up with TRBD1. This CDR3 spans 15 amino acids. V was pared by 2 bases and J by 1 base, with 0 bases of the junction left unmatched. In germline, CDR1 is SGHVS, CDR2 FQNEAQ. CDR3 in amino acids: CASSLTGGNTGELFF. The CDR3 DNA follows: TGTGCCAGCAGCTTAACAGGGGGGAACACCGGGGAGCTGTTTTTT. The full variable domain, with the rest looked up from reference TRBV7-8 and TRBJ2-2, is GAGVSQSPRYKVAKRGQDVALRCDPISGHVSLFWYQQALGQGPEFLTYFQNEAQLDKSGLPSDRFFAERPEGSVSTLKIQRTQQEDSAVYLCASSLTGGNTGELFFGEGSRLTVL.

The genes are TRBV7-9 and TRBJ2-1; perhaps TRBD2 as D (6 bases). The germline V gene has CDR1 SEHNR and CDR2 FQNEAQ (reference sequence). The CDR3 extends over 12 amino acids. With 5 bases removed from V and 8 bases from J, the gap between germline ends came to 10 bases. CDR3 DNA sequence: TGTGCCAGCAGCCCTAGGGAGGATGAGCAGTTCTTC. Protein product: CASSPREDEQFF.

The CDR3 nucleotides are TGTGCCAGTGGGGGGGTCGGCCGGAACACCGGGGAGCTGTTTTTT. Its translation: CASGGVGRNTGELFF. The chain combines TRBV2 with TRBJ2-2, with TRBD2 matching 7 bases. CDR1 and CDR2 (germline): SNHLY, FYNNEI. The CDR3 sequence is 15 residues long. V shed 9 bases and J 1 base; nucleotides not matched to a gene: 8.

This CDR3 reads CASSLEREFEQYF. Here the CDR3 DNA reads TGTGCCAGCAGCTTAGAGCGGGAGTTCGAGCAGTACTTC. The V gene is TRBV7-2, the J gene TRBJ2-7, with 8 bases lining up with TRBD2. Germline CDR1 reads SGHTA; CDR2 reads FQGNSA. V shed 1 base and J 6 bases; nucleotides not matched to a gene: 2. The CDR3 totals 13 residues.

The rearrangement links TRBV9 to TRBJ2-4; D may be TRBD2 (6 bases). Per germline, CDR1 SGDLS and CDR2 YYNGEE. Trimming stripped 0 bases from V and 5 bases from J, with 18 bases between. The CDR3 is 17 residues long. The CDR3 nucleotides read TGTGCCAGCAGCGTAGACGGTGGCGGGGACGGCCAAAACATTCAGTACTTC. It yields the protein CASSVDGGGDGQNIQYF.

There are a few counts of this clone. This rearrangement joins TRBV15 to TRBJ2-7; 9 bases agree with TRBD1. The CDR3 is 14 amino acids. V lost 4 bases, J lost 7 bases, and 8 bases stayed unmatched. The V gene's germline CDR1 is LNHNV and CDR2 YYDKDF (reference sequence). The CDR3 region is CATSTRQGVSEQYF. The CDR3 DNA is TGTGCCACCAGCACAAGACAGGGGGTGAGTGAGCAGTACTTC.

This chain joins TRBV29-1 and TRBJ2-5; 7 bases are a match to TRBD1. Trimming cost V 2 bases and J 1 base; bases outside gene matches: 1. This CDR3 has 13 residues. The germline V gene has CDR1 SQVTM and CDR2 ANQGSEA. Here the CDR3 reads CSVEWDSQETQYF. CDR3 nucleotides: TGCAGCGTTGAATGGGACAGCCAAGAGACCCAGTACTTC.

The chain combines TRBV20-1 with TRBJ2-1; D remains ambiguous. Per germline, CDR1 DFQATT and CDR2 SNEGSKA (reference sequence). This CDR3 comprises 11 residues. V lost 3 bases and J lost 5, with 5 bases in between. This chain's CDR3 is CSASSNNEQFF. The CDR3, as DNA: TGCAGTGCTAGTTCCAACAATGAGCAGTTCTTC.

The chain links TRBV6-5 to TRBJ2-1, with TRBD2 matching over 7 bases. V was pared by 7 bases and J by 6 bases, with 12 bases of the junction left unmatched. The germline V gene has CDR1 MNHEY and CDR2 SVGAGI. This CDR3 comprises 15 residues. This CDR3 reads CASKFSREPINEQFF. The CDR3 DNA reads as TGTGCCAGCAAGTTTTCGCGGGAGCCGATCAATGAGCAGTTCTTC.

This rearrangement joins TRBV28 to TRBJ2-7; 7 positions agree with TRBD1. The V segment lost 2 bases and the J segment 6 bases; nucleotides outside the gene matches: 13. The CDR3 length is 16 residues. Germline V lookup: CDR1 MDHEN, CDR2 SYDVKM. The CDR3 loop is CASSLPDRVGPFEQYF. DNA for the CDR3: TGTGCCAGCAGTTTACCTGACAGGGTCGGGCCCTTCGAGCAGTACTTC.

As DNA, the CDR3 is TGTGCCAGCAGAGTGGGTACAGGGGGACGCTACGAGCAGTACTTC. It codes for CASRVGTGGRYEQYF. The rearrangement links TRBV11-2 to TRBJ2-7, with TRBD1 matching 8 bases. This CDR3 region has 15 residues. Per germline, CDR1 SGHAT and CDR2 FQNNGV. J gave up 3 bases and V 6 bases, and 10 bases lay outside the gene matches.

The chain links TRBV29-1 to TRBJ2-5, with D possibly TRBD1 on 7 matching bases. CDR1 and CDR2 (germline): SQVTM, ANQGSEA. The CDR3 covers 13 residues. Trimming stripped 8 bases from V and 5 bases from J, with 18 bases between. The CDR3 is CSTDGGGTETQYF. As DNA, the CDR3 is TGCAGCACTGACGGAGGGGGCACGGAGACCCAGTACTTC.

This chain connects TRBV18 to TRBJ2-7; 9 bases align to TRBD2. Germline-derived CDR1 and CDR2 are KGHSH and LQKENI. CDR3 length: 17 amino acids. Trimming cost V 0 bases and J 6 bases; bases outside gene matches: 12. The CDR3 DNA follows: TGTGCCAGCTCACCACCGGGCTCCCTAGCGGGAATAGGCGAGCAGTACTTC. It specifies CASSPPGSLAGIGEQYF.

The V call is TRBV4-2, the J call TRBJ2-2, with D perhaps matching TRBD2 (6 bases). Germline CDR1 and CDR2: LGHNA and YNFKEQ. The CDR3 covers 17 residues. V dropped 0 bases and J dropped 2 bases, with 13 bases sitting between them. CDR3 DNA sequence: TGTGCCAGCAGCCAAGATTTGCACGGGAGTAACACCGGGGAGCTGTTTTTT. This gives the protein CASSQDLHGSNTGELFF.

V gene TRBV6-6 combines with J gene TRBJ2-7; D remains ambiguous. Trimming stripped 5 bases from V and 3 bases from J, with 14 bases between. This CDR3 has 14 amino acids. Germline-derived CDR1 and CDR2 are MNHNY and SVGAGI (reference sequence). CDR3 in DNA: TGTGCCAGCAGTCCGCGTACCTCAGGCTACGAGCAGTACTTC. It is translated as CASSPRTSGYEQYF.

The chain carries TRBV6-5 and TRBJ1-1, with D possibly matching TRBD1 (5 bases). Germline V gene lookup returns CDR1 MNHEY and CDR2 SVGAGI. The CDR3 is made up of 15 amino acids. V lost 5 bases to trimming and J lost 0 bases, with 13 bases between them. The CDR3: CASSTPTAMNTEAFF. In DNA form, the CDR3 reads TGTGCCAGCAGTACTCCGACAGCTATGAACACTGAAGCTTTCTTT.

The chain uses TRBV7-2 and TRBJ2-4; 16 nucleotides agree with TRBD2. Germline V gene lookup returns CDR1 SGHTA and CDR2 FQGNSA. The ends lost 5 bases at V and 9 bases at J; junction bases unmatched: 7. CDR3 length: 16 amino acids. The CDR3 is CASSPGTSGGAVIQYF. In nucleotides, the CDR3 is TGTGCCAGCAGCCCAGGGACTAGCGGGGGGGCTGTCATTCAGTACTTC.